This T cell receptor (beta chain) appears in the sequencing data of a study of shared clonotypes between healthy human individuals. In the original processing: ImmunoSEQ supplied junction-only sequences lacking quality scores, so filtering was different. TCRdb's table, derived via immunoSEQ multiplex PCR, lists solely in-frame clones and lacks some. D and trimming were read from the DNA, whereas the V and J calls and clone size are those reported in that table. The profile covers 2 million to 3 million clones, with roughly 93% appearing a single time and approximately 0.37% taken by the ten largest. The V and J ends lost 4 bases and 0 bases respectively, with 11 bases between them. The V gene's germline CDR1 is MNHEY and CDR2 SMNVEV (reference sequence). The CDR3 has 15 amino acids.

Input material: naive CD4+ T cells from PBMCs. The subset here: CD45RA+ positively selected. The J gene is TRBJ2-3, the V gene TRBV27, with a possible D match to TRBD1 (5 bases). This TCR was sampled from a man younger than 30 in good health. Some clones in this sample may be carry-over from other donors' samples. Here the CDR3 DNA reads TGTGCCAGCAGTTACGTGGGGCCGAGCACAGATACGCAGTATTTT. It codes for CASSYVGPSTDTQYF.